This T cell receptor beta chain is drawn from a study of T cells in tuberculosis. The protocol was immunoSEQ multiplex PCR, while the TCRdb copy is restricted to in-frame clones and leaves out a portion. The data show roughly 41,000 clones, 90% to 95% seen once. This CDR3 region has 13 residues. With 0 bases removed from V and 6 bases from J, the gap between germline ends came to 6 bases. From germline, CDR1 is WNHNN and CDR2 SYGVQD (reference sequence). V gene TRBV10-1 combines with J gene TRBJ2-1; a weak D match, TRBD2 (5 bases). The clonotype was recovered from a donor aged 5 to 30 with latent tuberculosis or without tuberculosis infection. Some clones in this sample may be carry-over from other donors' samples. What was sequenced was PBMCs. CDR3 loop: CASSESGSNEQFF. The CDR3 DNA reads TGCGCCAGCAGTGAGTCGGGGAGCAATGAGCAGTTCTTC.